The next 12 T cell receptor beta chains were all read from a single sample in a study of post-analysis software for immune sequencing data (dated by TCRdb to between 2014 and 2017). The study at large found these results: A handful of TRBV segments, including TRBV5-6, TRBV5-1 and TRBV20-1, were significantly more frequent in patients than controls.

What these receptors recognize is not known. The protocol used for the library was PCR. Instrument used: Illumina HiSeq 2500. To reduce PCR and sequencing biases, unique molecular identifiers were incorporated into the TCR beta cDNA libraries. TCRdb's own reprocessing of the public reads used fastp at Q25 and MiXCR and kept productive beta chains. Duplicate CDR3 protein sequences are folded into a single record with the most common DNA and genes. A total of 800,000 to 950,000 distinct CDR3 sequences appear in this sample, roughly half of them only once. The ten largest make up about 4.5% of the sample. The sequencing input was blood. The receptors shown here come from a girl under 18 with multiple sclerosis.

The V gene is TRBV6-5, the J gene TRBJ2-4, with 11 bases that match TRBD2. Looked up from germline, CDR1 is MNHEY and CDR2 is SVGAGI. This CDR3 has 14 residues. V shed 6 bases and J 10 bases; nucleotides not matched to a gene: 8. The CDR3, as DNA: TGTGCCAGCAGGGGGACTAGCGGAGGAGAAATTCAGTACTTC. Translating gives CASRGTSGGEIQYF.

This clonotype was seen a handful of times. The chain has TRBV2 and TRBJ2-1; D is possibly TRBD2 (6 bases). V was pared by 6 bases and J by 0 bases, with 15 bases between. The CDR3 totals 16 residues. Germline V CDR1 and CDR2: SNHLY, FYNNEI. DNA of the CDR3: TGTGCCAGCAGGAGTGCGGCGGGGAGCTCCTACAATGAGCAGTTCTTC. Protein sequence: CASRSAAGSSYNEQFF.

V gene TRBV27 combines with J gene TRBJ2-7, with TRBD2 as a possible D gene (5 bases). Germline CDR1 MNHEY, CDR2 SMNVEV (reference sequence). The V and J ends lost 5 bases and 1 base respectively, with 15 bases between them. The CDR3 has 15 amino acids. DNA of the CDR3: TGTGCCAGCAGTCCGAGCCCAGGACTTTCCTACGAGCAGTACTTC. As protein: CASSPSPGLSYEQYF.

The J gene is TRBJ1-2, the V gene TRBV29-1, with D possibly being TRBD1 (5 bases). V gave up 5 bases and J gave up 8 bases, with 12 bases separating them. Germline loops: CDR1 SQVTM, CDR2 ANQGSEA. The CDR3 extends over 11 amino acids. The CDR3 region is CSVKWGWGYTF. For the CDR3, the DNA is TGCAGCGTTAAGTGGGGCTGGGGCTACACCTTC. Based on the CDR3 plus reference TRBV29-1 and TRBJ1-2, the full variable domain is SAVISQKPSRDICQRGTSLTIQCQVDSQVTMMFWYRQQPGQSLTLIATANQGSEATYESGFVIDKFPISRPNLTFSTLTVSNMSPEDSSIYLCSVKWGWGYTFGSGTRLTVV.

The chain uses TRBV7-9 and TRBJ2-1, with 9 positions matching TRBD2. The germline CDR1 and CDR2 sequences are SEHNR and FQNEAQ (reference sequence). Trimming took 3 bases from V and 0 from J; bases not matched to a gene: 3. The CDR3 is made up of 16 amino acids. This CDR3 reads CASSFLAGYSYNEQFF. The CDR3 DNA follows: TGTGCCAGCAGCTTTCTAGCGGGGTACTCCTACAATGAGCAGTTCTTC.

This rearrangement joins TRBV6-1 to TRBJ2-5; 12 positions match TRBD2. CDR1 and CDR2 (germline): MNHNS, SASEGT. The CDR3 has 17 residues. Losses at the gene ends were 4 bases for V and 5 bases for J; bases not matched to a gene: 11. For the CDR3, the DNA is TGTGCCAGCAGTGCCCTCTCTAGCGGGAGGGCCGGGGAGACCCAGTACTTC. Residues: CASSALSSGRAGETQYF.

In its sample, this clonotype was seen once. The chain carries TRBV20-1 and TRBJ2-2, with D perhaps given as TRBD1 or TRBD2 (5 bases each). CDR1 is DFQATT and CDR2 is SNEGSKA in the germline V gene (reference sequence). Deletions cut 3 bases from V and 14 bases from J, with 13 bases between. The CDR3 is made up of 11 amino acids. CDR3 region: CSASLWGNLFF. The CDR3 nucleotides read TGCAGTGCTAGCCTATGGGGGAACCTGTTTTTT.

The V gene is TRBV6-5, the J gene TRBJ2-4; 7 bases line up with TRBD1. The last part of the DNA fits TRBJ2-7 better; the J call may be wrong. Germline assignment: CDR1 MNHEY and CDR2 SVGAGI. This CDR3 has 13 amino acids. CDR3 bases: TGTGCCAGCGTCGACAGGGACGCCTACGAGCAGTACTTC. It codes for CASVDRDAYEQYF.

The J gene is TRBJ2-5, the V gene TRBV4-1, with 7 bases identical to TRBD2. CDR1 MGHRA and CDR2 YSYEKL come from the germline V gene. The CDR3 runs 17 residues. V gave up 2 bases and J gave up 5 bases; unmatched junction bases: 14. The CDR3 nucleotides are TGCGCCAGCAGCCAATTTGCTAGCGGTCCCTGGCCGGAGACCCAGTACTTC. Its protein product is CASSQFASGPWPETQYF.

In this sample, this clonotype turned up a few times. This rearrangement joins TRBV11-2 to TRBJ2-3; a possible D gene is TRBD2 (6 bases). The CDR3 spans 18 residues. The ends were cut back, 0 bases at V and 1 base at J, with 17 bases in the middle. The germline V gene encodes CDR1 SGHAT and CDR2 FQNNGV. This CDR3 is CASSLDRRKGEGTDTQYF. The DNA for the CDR3 is TGTGCCAGCAGCTTAGATAGGCGAAAAGGGGAGGGCACAGATACGCAGTATTTT.

This clonotype was observed at least ten times. The rearrangement links TRBV6-6 to TRBJ2-5, with TRBD2 identical over 8 bases. Germline CDR1 reads MNHNY; CDR2 reads SVGAGI (reference sequence). CDR3 length equals 13 residues. With V trimmed by 8 bases and J by 6 bases, 8 bases remained unmatched. The CDR3 nucleotides read TGTGCCAGCGCCCCCGGGGGGGAAAAGACCCAGTACTTC. This codes for CASAPGGEKTQYF.

The rearrangement joins TRBV6-5 to TRBJ1-2; D is undetermined. Trimming removed 5 bases at V and 4 bases at J, with 8 bases between. The length of the CDR3 is 12 residues. CDR1 and CDR2 from the germline V gene are MNHEY and SVGAGI. The chain's CDR3 is CASSPPGYGYTF. The CDR3 region has the DNA TGTGCCAGCAGTCCACCGGGCTATGGCTACACCTTC.